A selection of T cell receptor beta chains follows, all from one sample in a study of Ad26.COV2.S vaccination and SARS-CoV-2 variants. Clones were sequenced by immunoSEQ multiplex PCR, and TCRdb holds only the in-frame ones, with some missing. The table lists 85,000 to 95,000 clones, more than 70% of them singletons. The sample consisted of peripheral blood, taken after recovery from COVID-19. These receptors all stem from a human donor who had recovered from COVID-19. Each CDR3 is given with its conserved first and last residue. D genes are given only for firm matches.

D,J,V,CDR3
-,TRBJ2-1,TRBV27,CASSHPDKRLSYNEQFF
TRBD1,TRBJ1-1,TRBV3-1/TRBV3-2,CASRHRGGGEAFF
TRBD1,TRBJ1-2,TRBV7-8,CASSLKTGDYGYTF
-,TRBJ2-3,TRBV5-6,CASSLDGSTDTQYF
-,TRBJ2-4,TRBV19,CASSPERRNIQYF
TRBD1,TRBJ2-7,TRBV6-5,CASSPDRVKWKQYF
TRBD1,TRBJ2-1,TRBV2,CASKAGTGVSNEQFF
-,TRBJ2-5,TRBV6-5,CASRPTGSEKTQYF
TRBD1,TRBJ2-7,TRBV20-1,CSASTQGQGYYEQYF
-,TRBJ2-3,TRBV10-1,CASSFGGSTDTQYF
-,TRBJ2-3,TRBV7-9,CASLFGTDTQYF
-,TRBJ2-7,TRBV18,CASSPPGVIEQYF
TRBD2,TRBJ2-1,TRBV9,CASSLKASGAYNEQFF
-,TRBJ2-2,TRBV12-3/TRBV12-4,CASRGGSGELFF
TRBD1,TRBJ1-2,TRBV19,CASSTTGTGGGYTF
-,TRBJ2-1,TRBV27,CASSVRGLYNEQFF
-,TRBJ1-4,TRBV10-2,CASSEFRIADEKLFF
TRBD2,TRBJ2-1,TRBV18,CASSRAGVDNEQFF
TRBD1,TRBJ1-4,TRBV28,CASSLSDRGVLPYNEKLFF
TRBD1,TRBJ2-5,TRBV19,CASSEMTGGSETQYF
TRBD2,TRBJ2-7,TRBV3-1/TRBV3-2,CASSQGLAGGIYEQYF
-,TRBJ2-7,TRBV21-1,CASSKSGGLTNHEQYF
-,TRBJ2-7,TRBV27,CASSFEVGASYEQYF
-,TRBJ1-2,TRBV29-1,CSVATGFYGYTF
-,TRBJ2-3,TRBV7-2,CASSWRASSSDTQYF
-,TRBJ1-4,TRBV4-1,CASSQVREKLFF
TRBD2,TRBJ2-1,TRBV10-3,CAISGLAGYNEQFF
-,TRBJ1-1,TRBV29-1,CSVPGAAEAFF
-,TRBJ1-1,TRBV7-3,CASSPSPGYTEAFF
-,TRBJ1-2,TRBV10-3,CAISAIHSANYGYTF
TRBD2,TRBJ2-3,TRBV4-3,CASSSGDSTDTQYF
-,TRBJ2-2,TRBV28,CASSFGGRHDTGELFF
-,TRBJ1-1,TRBV6-5,CASSSKLKNTEAFF
-,TRBJ2-7,TRBV5-5,CASSHGTGSSYEQYF
-,TRBJ2-7,TRBV4-3,CASSQEFGVYEQYF
TRBD1,TRBJ2-7,TRBV6-6,CASSYRQGGRYEQYF
TRBD2,TRBJ2-5,TRBV5-6,CASSLGLAVETQYF
-,TRBJ2-7,TRBV28,CATKLGDTGSYEQYF
-,TRBJ1-1,TRBV4-3,CASSLGVDTEAFF
-,TRBJ2-2,TRBV9,CASSTNTGELFF
TRBD2,TRBJ2-1,TRBV6-5,CASIGTSGNNEQFF
-,TRBJ1-5,TRBV18,CASSPPNQPQHF
-,TRBJ1-1,TRBV9,CASSATGHLTEAFF